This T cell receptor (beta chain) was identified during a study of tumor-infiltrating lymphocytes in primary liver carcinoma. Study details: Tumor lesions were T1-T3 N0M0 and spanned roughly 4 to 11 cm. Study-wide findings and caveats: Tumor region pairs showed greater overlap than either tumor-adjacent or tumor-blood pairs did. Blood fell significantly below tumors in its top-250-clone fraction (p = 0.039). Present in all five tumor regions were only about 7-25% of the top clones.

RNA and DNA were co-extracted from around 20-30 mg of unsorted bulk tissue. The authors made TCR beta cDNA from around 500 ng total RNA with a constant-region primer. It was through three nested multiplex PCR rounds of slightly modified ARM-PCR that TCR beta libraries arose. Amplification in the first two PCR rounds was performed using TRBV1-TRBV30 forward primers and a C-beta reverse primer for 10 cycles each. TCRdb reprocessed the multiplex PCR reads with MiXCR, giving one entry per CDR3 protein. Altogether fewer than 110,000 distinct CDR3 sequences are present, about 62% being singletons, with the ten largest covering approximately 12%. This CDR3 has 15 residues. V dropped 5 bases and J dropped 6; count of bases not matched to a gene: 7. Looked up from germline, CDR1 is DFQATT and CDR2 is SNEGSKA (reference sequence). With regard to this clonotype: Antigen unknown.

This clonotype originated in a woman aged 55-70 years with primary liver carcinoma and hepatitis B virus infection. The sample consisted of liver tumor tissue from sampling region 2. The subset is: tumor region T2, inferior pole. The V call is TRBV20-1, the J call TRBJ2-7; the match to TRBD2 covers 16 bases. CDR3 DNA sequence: TGCAGTGCTGAGAAGGGACTAGCGGGAGGGAGCGAGCAGTACTTC. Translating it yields CSAEKGLAGGSEQYF.